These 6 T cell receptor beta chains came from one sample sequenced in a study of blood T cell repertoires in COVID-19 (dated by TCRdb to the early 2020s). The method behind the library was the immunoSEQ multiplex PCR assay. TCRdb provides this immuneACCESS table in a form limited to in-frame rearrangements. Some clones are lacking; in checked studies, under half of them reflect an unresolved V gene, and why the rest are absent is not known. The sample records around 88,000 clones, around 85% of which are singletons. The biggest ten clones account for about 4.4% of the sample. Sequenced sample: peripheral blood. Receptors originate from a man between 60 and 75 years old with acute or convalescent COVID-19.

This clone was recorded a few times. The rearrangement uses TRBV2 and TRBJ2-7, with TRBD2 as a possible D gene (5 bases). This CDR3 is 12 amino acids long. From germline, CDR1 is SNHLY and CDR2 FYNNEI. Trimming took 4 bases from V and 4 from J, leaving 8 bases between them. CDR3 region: CASSVGSYEQYF. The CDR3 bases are TGTGCCAGCAGTGTTGGGAGTTACGAGCAGTACTTC. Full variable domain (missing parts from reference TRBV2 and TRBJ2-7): EPEVTQTPSHQVTQMGQEVILRCVPISNHLYFYWYRQILGQKVEFLVSFYNNEISEKSEIFDDQFSVERPDGSNFTLKIRSTKLEDSAMYFCASSVGSYEQYFGPGTRLTVT.

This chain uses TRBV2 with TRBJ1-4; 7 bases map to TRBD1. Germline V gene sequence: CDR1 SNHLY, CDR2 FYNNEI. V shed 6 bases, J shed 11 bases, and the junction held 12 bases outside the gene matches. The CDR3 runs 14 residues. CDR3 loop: CASSRTGPPVKLFF. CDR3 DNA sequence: TGTGCCAGCAGCCGGACAGGCCCCCCGGTGAAACTGTTTTTT.

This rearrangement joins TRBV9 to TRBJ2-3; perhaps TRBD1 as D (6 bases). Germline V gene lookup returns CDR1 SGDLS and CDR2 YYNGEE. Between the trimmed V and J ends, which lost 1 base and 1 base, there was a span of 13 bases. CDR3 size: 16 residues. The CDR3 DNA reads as TGTGCCAGCAGCGTAAGGCAGGGGCGCGGCACAGATACGCAGTATTTT. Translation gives CASSVRQGRGTDTQYF.

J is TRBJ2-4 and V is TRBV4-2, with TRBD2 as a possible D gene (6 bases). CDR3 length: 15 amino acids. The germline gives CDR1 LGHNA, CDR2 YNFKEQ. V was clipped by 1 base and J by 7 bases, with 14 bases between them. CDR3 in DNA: TGTGCCAGCAGCCAAGGGGCTTCCGGAGGGAACATTCAGTACTTC. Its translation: CASSQGASGGNIQYF.

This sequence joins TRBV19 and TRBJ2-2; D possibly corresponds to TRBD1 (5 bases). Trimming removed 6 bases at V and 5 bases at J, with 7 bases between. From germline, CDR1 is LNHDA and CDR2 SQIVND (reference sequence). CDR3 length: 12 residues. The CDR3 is CASRRGTGELFF. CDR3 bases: TGTGCCAGTAGAAGGGGTACCGGGGAGCTGTTTTTT.

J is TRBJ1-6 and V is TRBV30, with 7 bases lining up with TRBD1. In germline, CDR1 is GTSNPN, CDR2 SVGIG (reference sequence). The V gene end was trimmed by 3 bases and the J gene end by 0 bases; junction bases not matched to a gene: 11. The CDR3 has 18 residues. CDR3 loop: CAWSPGQRNRSYNSPLHF. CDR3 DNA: TGTGCCTGGAGCCCGGGACAGAGAAACCGCTCCTATAATTCACCCCTCCACTTT.